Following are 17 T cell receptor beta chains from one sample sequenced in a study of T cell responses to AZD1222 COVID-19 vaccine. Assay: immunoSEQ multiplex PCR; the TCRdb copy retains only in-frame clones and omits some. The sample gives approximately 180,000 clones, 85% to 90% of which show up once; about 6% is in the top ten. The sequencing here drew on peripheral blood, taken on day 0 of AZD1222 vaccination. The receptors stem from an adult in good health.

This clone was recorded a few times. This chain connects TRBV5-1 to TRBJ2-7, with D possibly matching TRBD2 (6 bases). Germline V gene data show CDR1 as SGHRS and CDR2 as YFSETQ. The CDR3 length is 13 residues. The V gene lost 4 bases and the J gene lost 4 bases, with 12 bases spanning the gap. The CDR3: CASSVGTWYEQYF. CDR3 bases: TGCGCCAGCAGCGTCGGGACTTGGTACGAGCAGTACTTC.

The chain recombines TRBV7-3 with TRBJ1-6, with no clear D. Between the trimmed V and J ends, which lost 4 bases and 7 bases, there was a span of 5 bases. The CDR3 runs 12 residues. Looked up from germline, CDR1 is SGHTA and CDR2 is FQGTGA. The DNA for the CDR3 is TGTGCCAGCAGCTACGAAAATTCACCCCTCCACTTT. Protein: CASSYENSPLHF.

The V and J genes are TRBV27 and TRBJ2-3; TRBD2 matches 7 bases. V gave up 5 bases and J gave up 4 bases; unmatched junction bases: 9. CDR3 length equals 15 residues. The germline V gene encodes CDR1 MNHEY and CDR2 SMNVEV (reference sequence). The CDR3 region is CASSLTSGIADTQYF. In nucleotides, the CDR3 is TGTGCCAGCAGTCTAACCAGCGGGATCGCAGATACGCAGTATTTT.

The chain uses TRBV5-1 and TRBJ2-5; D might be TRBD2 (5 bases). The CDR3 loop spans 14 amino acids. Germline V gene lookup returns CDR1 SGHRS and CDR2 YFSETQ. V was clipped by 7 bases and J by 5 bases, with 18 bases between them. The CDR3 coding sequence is TGCGCCAGCGGGGAGAGGAGAGGCAGCGAGACCCAGTACTTC. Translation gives CASGERRGSETQYF.

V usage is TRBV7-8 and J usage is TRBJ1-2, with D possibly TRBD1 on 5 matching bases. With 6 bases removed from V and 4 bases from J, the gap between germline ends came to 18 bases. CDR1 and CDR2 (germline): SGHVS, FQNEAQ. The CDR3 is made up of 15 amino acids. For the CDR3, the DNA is TGTGCCAGCAGTCGCCCTTCACGGGGGGGCTATGGCTACACCTTC. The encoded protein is CASSRPSRGGYGYTF.

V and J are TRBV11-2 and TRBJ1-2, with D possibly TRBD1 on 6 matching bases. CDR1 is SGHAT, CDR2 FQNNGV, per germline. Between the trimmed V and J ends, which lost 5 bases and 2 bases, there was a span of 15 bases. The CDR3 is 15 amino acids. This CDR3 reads CASSPLSGQNYGYTF. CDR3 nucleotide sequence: TGTGCCAGCAGCCCGCTTTCCGGACAGAACTATGGCTACACCTTC.

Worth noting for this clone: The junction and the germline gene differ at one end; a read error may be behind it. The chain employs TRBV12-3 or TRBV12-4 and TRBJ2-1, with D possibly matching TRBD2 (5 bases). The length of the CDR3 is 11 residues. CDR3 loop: CASSFLAYRVF. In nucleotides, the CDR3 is TGTGCCAGCAGTTTCCTAGCCTATCGCGTCTTC.

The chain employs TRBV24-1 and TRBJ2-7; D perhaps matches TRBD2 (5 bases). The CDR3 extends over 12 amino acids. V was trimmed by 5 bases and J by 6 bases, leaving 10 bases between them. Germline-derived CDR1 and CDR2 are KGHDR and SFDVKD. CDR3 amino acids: CATSGPGLEQYF. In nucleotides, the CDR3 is TGTGCCACCAGTGGGCCCGGACTCGAGCAGTACTTC.

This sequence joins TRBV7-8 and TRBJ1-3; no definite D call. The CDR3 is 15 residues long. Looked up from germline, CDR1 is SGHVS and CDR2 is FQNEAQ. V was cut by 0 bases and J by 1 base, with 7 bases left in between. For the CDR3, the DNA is TGTGCCAGCAGCTTAGCGAGTGATTCTGGAAACACCATATATTTT. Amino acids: CASSLASDSGNTIYF.

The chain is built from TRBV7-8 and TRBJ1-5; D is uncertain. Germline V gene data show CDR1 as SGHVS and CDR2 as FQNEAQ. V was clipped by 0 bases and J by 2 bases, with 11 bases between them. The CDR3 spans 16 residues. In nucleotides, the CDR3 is TGTGCCAGCAGCTTAGCGGGGTATGGCGGCAATCAGCCCCAGCATTTT. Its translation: CASSLAGYGGNQPQHF. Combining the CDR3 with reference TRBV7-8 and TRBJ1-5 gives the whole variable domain GAGVSQSPRYKVAKRGQDVALRCDPISGHVSLFWYQQALGQGPEFLTYFQNEAQLDKSGLPSDRFFAERPEGSVSTLKIQRTQQEDSAVYLCASSLAGYGGNQPQHFGDGTRLSIL.

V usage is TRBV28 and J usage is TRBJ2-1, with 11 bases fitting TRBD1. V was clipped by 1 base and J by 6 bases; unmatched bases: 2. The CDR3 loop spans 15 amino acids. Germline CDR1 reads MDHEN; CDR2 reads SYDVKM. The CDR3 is CASSLLGTGGNEQFF. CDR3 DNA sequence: TGTGCCAGCAGTTTATTAGGGACAGGGGGCAATGAGCAGTTCTTC.

In nucleotides, the CDR3 is TGTGCCAGCAGCCTACAGAATAATGAAAAACTGTTTTTT. Translated: CASSLQNNEKLFF. The chain employs TRBV5-6 and TRBJ1-4; D ambiguous. Germline V gene data show CDR1 as SGHDT and CDR2 as YYEEEE. With 4 bases removed from V and 4 bases from J, the gap between germline ends came to 8 bases. This CDR3 is built from 13 residues. Drawing the rest from reference TRBV5-6 and TRBJ1-4, the complete variable domain is DAGVTQSPTHLIKTRGQQVTLRCSPKSGHDTVSWYQQALGQGPQFIFQYYEEEERQRGNFPDRFSGHQFPNYSSELNVNALLLGDSALYLCASSLQNNEKLFFGSGTQLSVL.

The CDR3 reads CAISAQGANQPQHF. CDR3 DNA: TGTGCCATCAGTGCGCAGGGGGCGAATCAGCCCCAGCATTTT. The J gene is TRBJ1-5, the V gene TRBV10-3; the match to TRBD1 covers 8 bases. The germline gives CDR1 ENHRY, CDR2 SYGVKD. This CDR3 is 14 amino acids long. V shed 4 bases and J 4 bases; nucleotides not matched to a gene: 3.

The CDR3 DNA reads TGCGCCAGCAGCGGAGGACAGGGAAACTATGGCTACACCTTC. This translates into CASSGGQGNYGYTF. This chain links TRBV5-1 with TRBJ1-2; 8 nucleotides match TRBD1. The CDR3 runs to 14 residues. The V gene's germline CDR1 is SGHRS and CDR2 YFSETQ. V was pared by 4 bases and J by 2 bases, with 4 bases of the junction left unmatched.

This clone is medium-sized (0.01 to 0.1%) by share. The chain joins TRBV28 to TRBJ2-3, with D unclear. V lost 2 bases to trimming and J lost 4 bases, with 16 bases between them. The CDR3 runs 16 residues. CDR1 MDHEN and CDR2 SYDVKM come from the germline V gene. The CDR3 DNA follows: TGTGCCAGCAGTTTAAGGGCGCACAGAATCTCAGATACGCAGTATTTT. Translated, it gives CASSLRAHRISDTQYF.

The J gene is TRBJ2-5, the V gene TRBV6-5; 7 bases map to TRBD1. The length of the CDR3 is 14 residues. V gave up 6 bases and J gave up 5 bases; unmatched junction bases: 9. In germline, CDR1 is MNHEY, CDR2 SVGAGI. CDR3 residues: CASSRGQLRETQYF. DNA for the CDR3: TGTGCCAGCAGCCGGGGACAGCTTCGGGAGACCCAGTACTTC.

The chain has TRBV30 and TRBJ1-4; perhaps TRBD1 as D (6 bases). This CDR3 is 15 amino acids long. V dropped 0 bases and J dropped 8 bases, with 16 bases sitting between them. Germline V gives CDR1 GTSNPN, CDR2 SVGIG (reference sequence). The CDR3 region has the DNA TGTGCCTGGAGTGTACAATTTCAGGGGAACGAAAAACTGTTTTTT. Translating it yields CAWSVQFQGNEKLFF.